Following are 20 T cell receptor beta chains from one sample sequenced in a study of blood T cell repertoires in COVID-19 (dated by TCRdb to about 2020). Library prep was done by the immunoSEQ multiplex PCR assay. TCRdb retrieved this table from immuneACCESS and kept in-frame rearrangements only. Not all clones are present; in checked studies, unresolved V genes account for under half, and no reason is known for the remainder. A total of tens of thousands of clones appear in this sample, about 78% of them only once. About 20% of the sample is taken by the ten largest. Source material: peripheral blood. The receptors come from a man older than 75 with active or convalescent COVID-19.

The V gene is TRBV4-2, the J gene TRBJ2-3, with TRBD2 matching over 12 bases. CDR1 is LGHNA and CDR2 is YNFKEQ in the germline V gene. This CDR3 is 17 amino acids long. V dropped 3 bases and J dropped 5; count of bases not matched to a gene: 9. As DNA, the CDR3 is TGTGCCAGCAGCCAGCTAGGCCCTAGCGGGGGGGTAGATACGCAGTATTTT. As protein: CASSQLGPSGGVDTQYF.

This clone was seen repeatedly, ten times or more. The CDR3 region is CASSYSYPANYGYTF. As DNA, the CDR3 is TGTGCCAGCAGTTACTCATACCCGGCTAACTATGGCTACACCTTC. The rearrangement joins TRBV6-6 to TRBJ1-2, with D uncertain. With 0 bases removed from V and 0 bases from J, the gap between germline ends came to 8 bases. Per germline, CDR1 MNHNY and CDR2 SVGAGI (reference sequence). The CDR3 runs to 15 residues.

This clone was seen a handful of times. The chain uses TRBV19 and TRBJ1-2; perhaps TRBD1 as D (6 bases). The germline V and J ends were trimmed by 6 bases and 2 bases, with 16 bases remaining between them. The CDR3 is made up of 15 amino acids. CDR1 and CDR2 (germline): LNHDA, SQIVND (reference sequence). CDR3 in amino acids: CASSRTGTENYGYTF. The CDR3 DNA reads TGTGCCAGTAGCAGAACAGGGACGGAGAACTATGGCTACACCTTC. Drawing the rest from reference TRBV19 and TRBJ1-2, the complete variable domain is DGGITQSPKYLFRKEGQNVTLSCEQNLNHDAMYWYRQDPGQGLRLIYYSQIVNDFQKGDIAEGYSVSREKKESFPLTVTSAQKNPTAFYLCASSRTGTENYGYTFGSGTRLTVV.

The V and J genes are TRBV7-2 and TRBJ2-5; 8 bases align to TRBD2. Trimming at V came to 5 bases and at J to 0 bases, leaving 5 bases not matched to a gene. Germline V gene sequence: CDR1 SGHTA, CDR2 FQGNSA. This CDR3 comprises 15 residues. This CDR3 reads CASSPDGRDQETQYF. CDR3 bases: TGTGCCAGCAGCCCCGACGGGAGGGACCAAGAGACCCAGTACTTC.

The chain links TRBV5-4 to TRBJ2-3; 10 nucleotides line up with TRBD2. The germline CDR1 and CDR2 sequences are SGHNT and YYREEE (reference sequence). J was trimmed by 3 bases and V by 5 bases; bases with no gene match: 6. The CDR3 loop spans 15 amino acids. As DNA, the CDR3 is TGTGCCAGCAGTCCAGGGACTAGCGAAACAGATACGCAGTATTTT. Its protein product is CASSPGTSETDTQYF.

The chain is built from TRBV19 and TRBJ1-3; no firm D call. The CDR3 has 16 amino acids. Germline V gene sequence: CDR1 LNHDA, CDR2 SQIVND (reference sequence). V lost 5 bases, J lost 0 bases, and 14 bases lay in between. The CDR3 DNA is TGTGCCAGTAGTTGGTCGATAGGGAGCTCTGGAAACACCATATATTTT. It is translated as CASSWSIGSSGNTIYF.

This chain uses TRBV5-1 with TRBJ2-5; D is perhaps TRBD1 (5 bases). Per germline, CDR1 SGHRS and CDR2 YFSETQ. Deletions cut 2 bases from V and 4 bases from J, with 12 bases between. The CDR3 extends over 14 amino acids. For the CDR3, the DNA is TGCGCCAGCAGCTTACAGGCACCCGGAGAGACCCAGTACTTC. Residues: CASSLQAPGETQYF. Together with reference TRBV5-1 and TRBJ2-5, the CDR3 gives the full variable domain: KAGVTQTPRYLIKTRGQQVTLSCSPISGHRSVSWYQQTPGQGLQFLFEYFSETQRNKGNFPGRFSGRQFSNSRSEMNVSTLELGDSALYLCASSLQAPGETQYFGPGTRLLVL.

The chain uses TRBV7-2 and TRBJ2-7, with TRBD2 matching 7 bases. The J segment lost 3 bases and the V segment lost 5 bases, leaving 10 bases of the junction unmatched. The CDR3 length is 15 residues. Looked up from germline, CDR1 is SGHTA and CDR2 is FQGNSA. The CDR3 DNA reads TGTGCCAGCAGCCTAAGCGGGGCCGCTGACTACGAGCAGTACTTC. It yields the protein CASSLSGAADYEQYF.

The chain joins TRBV6-5 to TRBJ1-1; 7 bases agree with TRBD1. The germline V gene encodes CDR1 MNHEY and CDR2 SVGAGI. The ends lost 5 bases at V and 0 bases at J; junction bases unmatched: 3. The length of the CDR3 is 14 residues. The CDR3 region is CASSIRGVNTEAFF. The CDR3 DNA reads as TGTGCCAGCAGTATCAGGGGGGTGAACACTGAAGCTTTCTTT.

The J gene is TRBJ2-3, the V gene TRBV10-1; 7 nucleotides line up with TRBD1. This CDR3 is built from 16 residues. Germline-derived CDR1 and CDR2 are WNHNN and SYGVQD (reference sequence). V lost 5 bases to trimming and J lost 2 bases; unmatched junction nucleotides: 10. The CDR3 is CASSSNFGQATDTQYF. The CDR3 DNA sequence: TGCGCCAGCAGTTCCAACTTCGGACAGGCCACAGATACGCAGTATTTT.

V usage is TRBV4-1 and J usage is TRBJ2-7, with 9 bases matching TRBD1. Per germline, CDR1 MGHRA and CDR2 YSYEKL. The trim removed 2 bases at V and 2 bases at J, leaving 1 base unmatched. The CDR3 extends over 14 amino acids. The CDR3 bases are TGCGCCAGCAGCCAAAGGACAGGGGCCTACGAGCAGTACTTC. Protein sequence: CASSQRTGAYEQYF.

V gene TRBV6-5 combines with J gene TRBJ2-7; TRBD1 might be the D (6 bases). Germline V gives CDR1 MNHEY, CDR2 SVGAGI. The CDR3 length is 15 residues. Trimming left V 7 bases short and J 3 bases short, with 19 bases between. This chain's CDR3 is CASTESIGTYYEQYF. DNA of the CDR3: TGTGCCAGCACCGAGAGCATCGGGACATACTACGAGCAGTACTTC.

The chain joins TRBV19 to TRBJ1-5, with TRBD1 as a possible D gene (5 bases). The V end was cut by 0 bases, the J end by 1 base, with 7 bases between. CDR1 is LNHDA, CDR2 SQIVND, per germline (reference sequence). This CDR3 contains 15 residues. CDR3 in amino acids: CASSIEGLSNQPQHF. The CDR3 coding sequence is TGTGCCAGTAGTATAGAGGGACTGAGCAATCAGCCCCAGCATTTT.

This chain connects TRBV7-9 to TRBJ1-1; D is undetermined. CDR3 length: 17 amino acids. Looked up from germline, CDR1 is SEHNR and CDR2 is FQNEAQ (reference sequence). Trimming took 1 base from V and 3 from J, leaving 18 bases between them. In DNA form, the CDR3 reads TGTGCCAGCAGCTTAGTAGGAGGGAAATCGAGTTACACTGAAGCTTTCTTT. This translates into CASSLVGGKSSYTEAFF.

The gene calls are TRBV5-1 and TRBJ2-5; D is perhaps TRBD2 (7 bases). The ends were cut back, 8 bases at V and 5 bases at J, with 16 bases in the middle. The CDR3 runs to 13 residues. Germline assignment: CDR1 SGHRS and CDR2 YFSETQ. The CDR3 sequence is CARTRGAGETQYF. CDR3 sequence (DNA): TGCGCCAGGACCCGGGGGGCCGGGGAGACCCAGTACTTC. Supplemented by reference TRBV5-1 and TRBJ2-5, the full variable domain reads KAGVTQTPRYLIKTRGQQVTLSCSPISGHRSVSWYQQTPGQGLQFLFEYFSETQRNKGNFPGRFSGRQFSNSRSEMNVSTLELGDSALYLCARTRGAGETQYFGPGTRLLVL.

The chain couples TRBV7-3 to TRBJ2-1; 14 bases match TRBD2. V gave up 5 bases and J gave up 5 bases; unmatched junction bases: 2. This CDR3 comprises 15 residues. In germline, CDR1 is SGHTA, CDR2 FQGTGA. The CDR3 DNA reads TGTGCCAGCAGCCCGACTAGCGGGGGGGACAATGAGCAGTTCTTC. It codes for CASSPTSGGDNEQFF.

The chain recombines TRBV5-8 with TRBJ2-2; D is unclear. The CDR3 length is 16 residues. Trimming removed 1 base from V and 0 bases from J, with 10 bases in between. Germline CDR1 SGHTS, CDR2 YDEGEE. CDR3 in amino acids: CASSLYRYTNTGELFF. CDR3 sequence (DNA): TGTGCCAGCAGCTTGTACAGATACACGAACACCGGGGAGCTGTTTTTT.

The CDR3 DNA follows: TGTGCCAGTAGTGCAACAGGGGTCACCGGGGAGCTGTTTTTT. Translation gives CASSATGVTGELFF. V gene TRBV19 combines with J gene TRBJ2-2, with 7 nucleotides matching TRBD1. Germline CDR1 LNHDA, CDR2 SQIVND (reference sequence). V lost 5 bases to trimming and J lost 4 bases; unmatched junction nucleotides: 4. This CDR3 region has 14 residues.

This sequence joins TRBV10-3 and TRBJ1-3, with 8 bases fitting TRBD1. Unmatched junction bases numbered 4, after V lost 6 bases and J lost 3 bases. Germline V gene lookup returns CDR1 ENHRY and CDR2 SYGVKD. There are 14 residues in the CDR3. CDR3: CAISDRGLGNTIYF. CDR3 nucleotide sequence: TGTGCCATCAGCGACAGGGGACTTGGAAACACCATATATTTT.

This chain uses TRBV6-4 with TRBJ2-7; a possible D gene is TRBD1 (5 bases). This CDR3 region has 13 residues. CDR1 and CDR2 from the germline V gene are MRHNA and SNTAGT. Trimming left V 2 bases short and J 6 bases short, with 11 bases between. For the CDR3, the DNA is TGTGCCAGCAGTGACGGGGCCGGGTGCGAGCAGTACTTC. It specifies CASSDGAGCEQYF.